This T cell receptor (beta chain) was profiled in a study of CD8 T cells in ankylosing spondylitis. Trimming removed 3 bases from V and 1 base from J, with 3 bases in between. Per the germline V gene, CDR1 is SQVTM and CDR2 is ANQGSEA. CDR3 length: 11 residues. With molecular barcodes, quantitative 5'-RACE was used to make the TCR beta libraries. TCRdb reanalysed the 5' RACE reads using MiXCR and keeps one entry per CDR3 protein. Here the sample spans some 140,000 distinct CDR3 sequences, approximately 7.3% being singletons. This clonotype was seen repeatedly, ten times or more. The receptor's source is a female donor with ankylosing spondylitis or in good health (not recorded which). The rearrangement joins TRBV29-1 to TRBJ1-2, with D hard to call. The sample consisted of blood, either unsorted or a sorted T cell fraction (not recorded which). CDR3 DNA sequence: TGCAGCGTTGAGTTTAACTATGGCTACACCTTC. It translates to CSVEFNYGYTF.